This T cell receptor beta chain was documented in a study of PD-1 blockade in classical Hodgkin lymphoma. Overall study findings and caveats: CD4+ TCR diversity rose significantly by C4D1, and CD8+ TCR diversity did not.

Profiled with immunoSEQ multiplex PCR; TCRdb holds only in-frame clones, not every one. The table lists 25,000 or so clones, approximately 88% of them singletons, with approximately 20% in the top ten. Time point given: cycle 4 day 1 (C4D1), after less than 7 weeks of nivolumab. Patients all relapsed after autologous stem cell transplantation, and there was variation in brentuximab vedotin exposure. As for this clone: Its cognate antigen is unknown.

V trimming: 2 bases; J trimming: 6 bases; junction bases outside the gene matches: 4. CDR1 and CDR2 from the germline V gene are KGHSH and LQKENI. The CDR3 is 15 residues long. The rearrangement uses TRBV18 and TRBJ2-1; 10 bases agree with TRBD2. The sample was peripheral blood mononuclear cells (PBMCs), taken before the fourth cycle of nivolumab. The receptor comes from a human donor with classical Hodgkin lymphoma. CDR3 amino acids: CASSPTSGASNEQFF. Here the CDR3 DNA reads TGTGCCAGCTCACCAACTAGCGGGGCGAGCAATGAGCAGTTCTTC.